This T cell receptor beta chain originates from a study of CD8 T cells in Susac syndrome. The wider study: Patients with Susac syndrome, at blood draw, were therapy-naive, on corticosteroids, or on intravenous immunoglobulin alone. General study points: Roughly 5 Susac-specific public clones appeared in CD8+ TEMRA repertoires, and 15 to 20 in total CD8+ repertoires.

Note on this clonotype: Its cognate antigen is unknown.

Germline CDR1 reads MNHNY; CDR2 reads SVGAGI (reference sequence). V shed 7 bases and J 7 bases; nucleotides not matched to a gene: 13. This CDR3 comprises 16 residues. Susac syndrome patients met recently defined diagnostic criteria for definite or probable disease. RNA amounts of roughly 0.5 to 1 ug underwent reverse transcription with random hexamers. An immunoSEQ multiplex PCR amplified TCR beta CDR3 over 54 Vbeta and 13 Jbeta. TCRdb called the immunoSEQ multiplex PCR reads again in MiXCR, with one record for every CDR3 protein. The profile covers under 200,000 distinct CDR3 sequences, with 95% appearing a single time and around 0.16% taken by the ten largest.

This sequence joins TRBV6-6 and TRBJ2-1, with TRBD1 matching 10 bases. The origin of this receptor is a human donor with Susac syndrome. Sequences were obtained from CD8+ T cells from PBMCs. The chain's CDR3 is CASTLTGTGDGNEQFF. In nucleotides, the CDR3 is TGTGCCAGCACCCTAACAGGGACAGGGGACGGGAATGAGCAGTTCTTC.